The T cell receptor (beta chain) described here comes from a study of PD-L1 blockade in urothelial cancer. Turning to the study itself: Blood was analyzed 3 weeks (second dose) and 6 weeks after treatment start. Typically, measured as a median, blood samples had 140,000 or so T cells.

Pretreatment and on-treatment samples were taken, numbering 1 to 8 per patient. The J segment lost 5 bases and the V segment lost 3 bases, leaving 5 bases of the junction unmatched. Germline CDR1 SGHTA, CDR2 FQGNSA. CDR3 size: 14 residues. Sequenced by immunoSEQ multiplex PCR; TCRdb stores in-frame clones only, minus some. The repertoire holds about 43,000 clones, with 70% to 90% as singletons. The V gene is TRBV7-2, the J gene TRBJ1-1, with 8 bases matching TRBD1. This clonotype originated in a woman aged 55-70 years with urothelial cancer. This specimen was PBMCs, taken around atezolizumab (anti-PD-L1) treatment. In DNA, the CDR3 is TGTGCCAGCAGCTTCAAGCAGGGGGCGACTGAAGCTTTCTTT. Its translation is CASSFKQGATEAFF. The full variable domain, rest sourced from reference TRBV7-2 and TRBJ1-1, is GAGVSQSPSNKVTEKGKDVELRCDPISGHTALYWYRQSLGQGLEFLIYFQGNSAPDKSGLPSDRFSAERTGGSVSTLTIQRTQQEDSAVYLCASSFKQGATEAFFGQGTRLTVV.